Reported below is one T cell receptor (beta chain). Antigen: not known. This specimen belongs to a study of follicular helper T cells after annual influenza vaccination. As for the study in general: Sampling occurred days 0, 7 and 28 after each influenza vaccination. Whole-study findings and limits: ICOS+CD38+ cTfh clonality tracked population frequency, and its change tracked circulating plasmablast change. ICOS-CD38- cTfh most often held earlier Day 7 ICOS+CD38+ clones.

Time point: 2015-2016 season, 7 days after influenza vaccination. Sorted blood CD4 subsets were sequenced before and after adults received seasonal inactivated influenza vaccine. V lost 6 bases and J lost 0; bases outside the gene matches: 8. There are 18 residues in the CDR3. Germline values: CDR1 SGHVS, CDR2 FQNEAQ. TCRdb's copy holds only in-frame clones and misses some; the assay was immunoSEQ multiplex PCR. The data contain approximately 6,900 clones, 80% to 85% of them singletons. The source of this sequence is an adult who received the influenza vaccine. The gene calls are TRBV7-8 and TRBJ2-6; 10 nucleotides agree with TRBD2. The sample here was CXCR5- memory CD4+ T cells sorted from blood, taken 7 days after influenza vaccination. The CDR3 DNA is TGTGCCAGCAGATCCACAGCGGGGGGGCCCTCTGGGGCCAACGTCCTGACTTTC. Encoded protein: CASRSTAGGPSGANVLTF.